This T cell receptor beta chain was captured by sequencing in a study of PD-1 blockade in classical Hodgkin lymphoma. Findings and caveats of the study: With respect to the repertoire differences, their causes, possibly disease activity or prior therapy, remain undefined. A significant rise in TCR diversity was seen by C4D1 for CD4+ cells but not for CD8+ cells.

CDR3 length equals 14 residues. The V gene's germline CDR1 is MGHRA and CDR2 YSYEKL. The ends were cut back, 6 bases at V and 2 bases at J, with 13 bases in the middle. TCRdb keeps only in-frame clones here, not all; method: immunoSEQ multiplex PCR. This sample carries approximately 79,000 clones, around 90% of them seen once, and the ten largest clones take roughly 2.6%. All trial patients relapsed after autologous stem cell transplantation. About this clone: As yet, its antigen is unknown.

The starting material was peripheral blood mononuclear cells (PBMCs), obtained before the second cycle of nivolumab. The receptor comes from a human donor with classical Hodgkin lymphoma. The chain carries TRBV4-1 and TRBJ2-5; D remains ambiguous. Written as DNA, the CDR3 is TGCGCCAGCAGTGGAGCGAACACGCAAGAGACCCAGTACTTC. This sequence encodes CASSGANTQETQYF.